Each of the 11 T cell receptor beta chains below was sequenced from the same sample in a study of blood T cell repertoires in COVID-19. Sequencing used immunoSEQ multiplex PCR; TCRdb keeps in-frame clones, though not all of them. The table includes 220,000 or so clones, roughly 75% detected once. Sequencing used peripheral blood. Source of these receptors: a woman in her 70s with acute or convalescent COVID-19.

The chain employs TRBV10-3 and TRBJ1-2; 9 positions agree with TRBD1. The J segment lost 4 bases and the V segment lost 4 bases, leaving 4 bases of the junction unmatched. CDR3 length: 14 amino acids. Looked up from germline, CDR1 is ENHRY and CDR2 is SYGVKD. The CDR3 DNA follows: TGTGCCATCAGTGTAGGACAGGGGATCTATGGCTACACCTTC. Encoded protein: CAISVGQGIYGYTF.

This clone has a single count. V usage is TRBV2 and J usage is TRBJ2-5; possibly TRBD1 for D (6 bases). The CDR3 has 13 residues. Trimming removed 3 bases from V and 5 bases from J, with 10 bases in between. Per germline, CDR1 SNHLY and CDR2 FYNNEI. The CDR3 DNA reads TGTGCCAGCAGTGATGGGGGCGGGGAGACCCAGTACTTC. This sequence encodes CASSDGGGETQYF.

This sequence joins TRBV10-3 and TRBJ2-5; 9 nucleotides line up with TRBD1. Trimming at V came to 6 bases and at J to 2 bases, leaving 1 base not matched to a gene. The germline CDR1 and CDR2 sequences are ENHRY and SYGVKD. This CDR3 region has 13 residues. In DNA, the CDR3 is TGTGCCATCAGCGGGACAGGGCAAGAGACCCAGTACTTC. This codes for CAISGTGQETQYF.

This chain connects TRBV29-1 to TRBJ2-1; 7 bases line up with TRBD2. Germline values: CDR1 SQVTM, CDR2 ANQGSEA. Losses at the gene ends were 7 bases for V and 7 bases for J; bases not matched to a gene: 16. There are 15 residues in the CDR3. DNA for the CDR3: TGCAGCGGGGGCCGGTTGGCGGGAGTCGGGAATGAGCAGTTCTTC. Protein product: CSGGRLAGVGNEQFF.

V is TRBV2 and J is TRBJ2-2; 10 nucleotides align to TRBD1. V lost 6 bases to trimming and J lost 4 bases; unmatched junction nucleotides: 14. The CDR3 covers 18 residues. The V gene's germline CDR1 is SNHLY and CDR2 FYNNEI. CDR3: CASRETGTGARGTGELFF. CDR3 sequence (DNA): TGTGCCAGCAGGGAAACCGGGACAGGGGCTAGAGGCACCGGGGAGCTGTTTTTT.

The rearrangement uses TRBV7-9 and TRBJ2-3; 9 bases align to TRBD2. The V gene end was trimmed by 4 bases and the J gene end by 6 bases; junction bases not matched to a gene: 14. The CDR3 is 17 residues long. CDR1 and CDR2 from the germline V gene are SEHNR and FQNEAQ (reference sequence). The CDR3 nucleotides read TGTGCCAGCAGCTCCCTGGAGGGTAGCGGGAGTGTTGATACGCAGTATTTT. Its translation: CASSSLEGSGSVDTQYF.

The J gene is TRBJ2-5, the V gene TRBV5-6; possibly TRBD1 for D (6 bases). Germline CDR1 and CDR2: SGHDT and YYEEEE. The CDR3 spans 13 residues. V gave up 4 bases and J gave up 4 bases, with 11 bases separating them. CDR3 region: CASSVTGGETQYF. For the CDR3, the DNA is TGTGCCAGCAGCGTGACAGGAGGAGAGACCCAGTACTTC.

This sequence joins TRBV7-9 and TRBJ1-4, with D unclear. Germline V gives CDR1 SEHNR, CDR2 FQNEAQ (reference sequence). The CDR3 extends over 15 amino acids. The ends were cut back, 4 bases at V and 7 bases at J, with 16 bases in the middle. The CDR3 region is CASSSLRSEVEKLFF. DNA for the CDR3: TGTGCCAGCAGCTCCCTTCGGTCCGAGGTTGAAAAACTGTTTTTT.

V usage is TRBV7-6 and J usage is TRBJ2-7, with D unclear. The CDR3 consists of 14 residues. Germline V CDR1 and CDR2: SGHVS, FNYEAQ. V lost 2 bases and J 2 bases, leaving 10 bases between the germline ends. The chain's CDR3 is CASSLTTGAYEQYF. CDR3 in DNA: TGTGCCAGCAGCTTAACCACCGGTGCCTACGAGCAGTACTTC.

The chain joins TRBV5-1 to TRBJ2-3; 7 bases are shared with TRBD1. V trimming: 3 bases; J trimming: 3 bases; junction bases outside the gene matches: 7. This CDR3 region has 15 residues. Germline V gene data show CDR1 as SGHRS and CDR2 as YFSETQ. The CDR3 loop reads CASSWDSWQTDTQYF. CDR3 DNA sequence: TGCGCCAGCAGCTGGGACAGCTGGCAGACAGATACGCAGTATTTT.

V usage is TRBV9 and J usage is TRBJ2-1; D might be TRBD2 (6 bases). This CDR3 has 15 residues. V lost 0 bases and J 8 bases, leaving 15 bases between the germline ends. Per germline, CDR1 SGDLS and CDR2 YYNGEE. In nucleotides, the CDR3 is TGTGCCAGCAGCGTAGCGGGGCGGGCGGGATATGAGCAGTTCTTC. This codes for CASSVAGRAGYEQFF.